These 32 T cell receptor beta chains share one sample of origin, sequenced in a study of shared clonotypes between healthy human individuals. Measured with immunoSEQ multiplex PCR; TCRdb has only the in-frame clones, and not every one. The table lists just over 2,000,000 clones, roughly 95% of them singletons, with roughly 0.13% in the top ten. The specimen sequenced was naive CD4+ T cells sorted from blood. The subset was: CD45RA+ positively selected. The receptors originated from a young man in good health.

This chain connects TRBV11-2 to TRBJ2-1; D may be TRBD1 or TRBD2 (5 bases each). Between the trimmed V and J ends, which lost 5 bases and 7 bases, there was a span of 18 bases. The germline V gene has CDR1 SGHAT and CDR2 FQNNGV. CDR3 length: 15 residues. This chain's CDR3 is CASSIHRDPGNEQFF. The CDR3, as DNA: TGTGCCAGCAGCATCCACCGGGACCCTGGGAATGAGCAGTTCTTC. Full variable domain (missing parts from reference TRBV11-2 and TRBJ2-1): EAGVAQSPRYKIIEKRQSVAFWCNPISGHATLYWYQQILGQGPKLLIQFQNNGVVDDSQLPKDRFSAERLKGVDSTLKIQPAKLEDSAVYLCASSIHRDPGNEQFFGPGTRLTVL.

Worth noting for this clone: This CDR3 is also generated by other DNA sequences in the sample. The chain is built from TRBV5-1 and TRBJ1-4, with TRBD1 matching 8 bases. Germline trimming cut 4 bases from V and 0 bases from J; bases unmatched to any gene: 2. CDR1 and CDR2 from the germline V gene are SGHRS and YFSETQ. The CDR3 is 15 residues long. CDR3 region: CASSATGATNEKLFF. DNA for the CDR3: TGCGCCAGCAGCGCGACAGGGGCAACTAATGAAAAACTGTTTTTT. Full variable domain (remainder filled in from reference TRBV5-1 and TRBJ1-4): KAGVTQTPRYLIKTRGQQVTLSCSPISGHRSVSWYQQTPGQGLQFLFEYFSETQRNKGNFPGRFSGRQFSNSRSEMNVSTLELGDSALYLCASSATGATNEKLFFGSGTQLSVL.

The chain recombines TRBV6-1 with TRBJ2-7, with D maybe TRBD1 (6 bases). CDR1 MNHNS and CDR2 SASEGT come from the germline V gene. The V and J ends lost 2 bases and 3 bases respectively, with 14 bases between them. This CDR3 contains 15 residues. CDR3 sequence: CASSERTDSLYEQYF. CDR3 nucleotides: TGTGCCAGCAGTGAAAGGACAGACTCCCTCTACGAGCAGTACTTC.

The genes are TRBV18 and TRBJ2-5; 10 positions match TRBD1. Germline values: CDR1 KGHSH, CDR2 LQKENI. This CDR3 spans 15 amino acids. The ends lost 4 bases at V and 5 bases at J; junction bases unmatched: 7. The CDR3 DNA reads TGTGCCAGCTCACTGCGACAGGGGGCCGGGGAGACCCAGTACTTC. It translates to CASSLRQGAGETQYF. The full variable domain, its missing parts supplied by reference TRBV18 and TRBJ2-5, is NAGVMQNPRHLVRRRGQEARLRCSPMKGHSHVYWYRQLPEEGLKFMVYLQKENIIDESGMPKERFSAEFPKEGPSILRIQQVVRGDSAAYFCASSLRQGAGETQYFGPGTRLLVL.

This chain joins TRBV7-2 and TRBJ2-4; no clear D gene. The CDR3 runs to 11 residues. The V end was cut by 1 base, the J end by 9 bases, with 4 bases between. The germline CDR1 and CDR2 sequences are SGHTA and FQGNSA. The CDR3 reads CASSLVGIQYF. The CDR3 coding sequence is TGTGCCAGCAGCTTAGTCGGCATTCAGTACTTC. Complete variable domain (other parts from reference TRBV7-2 and TRBJ2-4): GAGVSQSPSNKVTEKGKDVELRCDPISGHTALYWYRQSLGQGLEFLIYFQGNSAPDKSGLPSDRFSAERTGGSVSTLTIQRTQQEDSAVYLCASSLVGIQYFGAGTRLSVL.

This clone was detected only once. This chain links TRBV7-2 with TRBJ2-7; D may correspond to TRBD1 or TRBD2 (6 bases each). Germline V CDR1 and CDR2: SGHTA, FQGNSA. This CDR3 has 14 amino acids. V was trimmed by 5 bases and J by 6 bases, leaving 17 bases between them. The CDR3 protein is CASSGGQGGLEQYF. The CDR3 DNA reads as TGTGCCAGCAGCGGGGGGCAGGGAGGCCTCGAGCAGTACTTC.

V gene TRBV14 combines with J gene TRBJ1-4; unclear D gene. The CDR3 runs 13 residues. V was trimmed by 8 bases and J by 6 bases, leaving 13 bases between them. Germline values: CDR1 SGHDN, CDR2 FVKESK. Written as DNA, the CDR3 is TGTGCCAGCGGAGGGCCATTTGATGAAAAACTGTTTTTT. Its translation: CASGGPFDEKLFF.

The chain is built from TRBV10-2 and TRBJ2-2; 9 bases are a match to TRBD1. The CDR3 runs 14 residues. Germline trimming cut 6 bases from V and 2 bases from J; bases unmatched to any gene: 1. Germline V gene sequence: CDR1 WSHSY, CDR2 SAAADI. The chain's CDR3 is CASRGQGNTGELFF. Written as DNA, the CDR3 is TGCGCCAGCAGGGGACAGGGAAACACCGGGGAGCTGTTTTTT.

The gene calls are TRBV18 and TRBJ1-2, with TRBD1 identical over 7 bases. The CDR3 is 16 amino acids. In germline, CDR1 is KGHSH, CDR2 LQKENI. Trimming cost V 2 bases and J 2 bases; bases outside gene matches: 8. CDR3 protein: CASSPTGARGNYGYTF. In DNA, the CDR3 is TGTGCCAGCTCACCAACCGGGGCCAGGGGGAACTATGGCTACACCTTC.

For this clone: This same CDR3 is encoded by further DNA sequences in the sample. The gene calls are TRBV10-3 and TRBJ1-6, with D perhaps matching TRBD1 (6 bases). This CDR3 contains 14 residues. Germline V CDR1 and CDR2: ENHRY, SYGVKD. Trimming left V 2 bases short and J 6 bases short, with 8 bases between. The CDR3 DNA is TGTGCCATCAGTGAGACAGGGACTAATTCACCCCTCCACTTT. Protein product: CAISETGTNSPLHF.

This chain connects TRBV7-9 to TRBJ2-3; the D is unclear. Trimming stripped 1 base from V and 4 bases from J, with 9 bases between. Germline loops: CDR1 SEHNR, CDR2 FQNEAQ (reference sequence). This CDR3 is built from 14 residues. CDR3 in amino acids: CASSLGAPPDTQYF. CDR3 DNA sequence: TGTGCCAGCAGCTTAGGTGCGCCTCCAGATACGCAGTATTTT.

The chain recombines TRBV9 with TRBJ1-6; a weak D match, TRBD1 (6 bases). The V and J ends lost 0 bases and 10 bases respectively, with 17 bases between them. Germline V lookup: CDR1 SGDLS, CDR2 YYNGEE. The CDR3 consists of 16 residues. The DNA for the CDR3 is TGTGCCAGCAGCGTAGATCCCCAGGGGAGTACATCACCCCTCCACTTT. It encodes CASSVDPQGSTSPLHF. Using reference TRBV9 and TRBJ1-6 for the parts outside the CDR3, the full variable domain is DSGVTQTPKHLITATGQRVTLRCSPRSGDLSVYWYQQSLDQGLQFLIQYYNGEERAKGNILERFSAQQFPDLHSELNLSSLELGDSALYFCASSVDPQGSTSPLHFGNGTRLTVT.

This chain links TRBV5-1 with TRBJ2-3, with D hard to call. Trimming removed 6 bases from V and 6 bases from J, with 14 bases in between. Germline lookup yields CDR1 SGHRS and CDR2 YFSETQ. The CDR3 consists of 13 residues. The CDR3 loop is CASTTSGDDTQYF. CDR3 DNA: TGCGCCAGCACAACGTCAGGAGACGATACGCAGTATTTT.

The V and J genes are TRBV18 and TRBJ2-2; weak D call: TRBD1 (6 bases). CDR1 is KGHSH and CDR2 is LQKENI in the germline V gene. The CDR3 spans 17 residues. V was shortened by 0 bases and J by 1 base, with 12 bases between the two germline ends. CDR3 nucleotide sequence: TGTGCCAGCTCACCACCTTATCGAGGGGGGAACACCGGGGAGCTGTTTTTT. It specifies CASSPPYRGGNTGELFF.

The V gene is TRBV18, the J gene TRBJ2-7; 9 bases align to TRBD2. This CDR3 is 14 amino acids long. In germline, CDR1 is KGHSH, CDR2 LQKENI. With V trimmed by 5 bases and J by 3 bases, 5 bases remained unmatched. The DNA of the CDR3 is TGTGCCAGCTCATCCAGGACTAGCGTCTACGAGCAGTACTTC. It codes for CASSSRTSVYEQYF.

On this clone: The same CDR3 also results from other DNA sequences found in this sample. The J gene is TRBJ1-3, the V gene TRBV5-1, with D unresolved. The germline CDR1 and CDR2 sequences are SGHRS and YFSETQ. V dropped 5 bases and J dropped 0 bases, with 9 bases sitting between them. The CDR3 has 14 residues. The CDR3 region is CASSLDHSGNTIYF. CDR3 DNA: TGCGCCAGCAGTCTTGATCACTCTGGAAACACCATATATTTT. Combining the CDR3 with reference TRBV5-1 and TRBJ1-3 gives the whole variable domain KAGVTQTPRYLIKTRGQQVTLSCSPISGHRSVSWYQQTPGQGLQFLFEYFSETQRNKGNFPGRFSGRQFSNSRSEMNVSTLELGDSALYLCASSLDHSGNTIYFGEGSWLTVV.

This sequence joins TRBV2 and TRBJ1-5; no definite D call. Trimming removed 2 bases from V and 11 bases from J, with 10 bases in between. CDR3 length: 12 amino acids. Germline CDR1 is SNHLY and CDR2 is FYNNEI. CDR3 sequence: CASSELPSAQHF. The CDR3 nucleotides are TGTGCCAGCAGTGAACTACCCTCGGCCCAGCATTTT. The complete variable domain, with remaining parts taken from reference TRBV2 and TRBJ1-5, reads EPEVTQTPSHQVTQMGQEVILRCVPISNHLYFYWYRQILGQKVEFLVSFYNNEISEKSEIFDDQFSVERPDGSNFTLKIRSTKLEDSAMYFCASSELPSAQHFGDGTRLSIL.

This chain links TRBV10-3 with TRBJ1-2; no clear D. Germline V gene sequence: CDR1 ENHRY, CDR2 SYGVKD. Trimming took off 0 bases at V and 2 bases at J, with 7 bases between the two ends. The CDR3 sequence is 14 residues long. CDR3 loop: CAISESLINYGYTF. The CDR3 nucleotides read TGTGCCATCAGTGAGTCGCTGATCAACTATGGCTACACCTTC.

The rearrangement links TRBV7-2 to TRBJ1-5; D might be TRBD1 (5 bases). Trimming pared 0 bases from V and 3 bases from J, leaving 12 bases between. The CDR3 contains 16 residues. CDR1 SGHTA and CDR2 FQGNSA come from the germline V gene. The CDR3 loop is CASSLAGWGLNQPQHF. DNA of the CDR3: TGTGCCAGCAGCTTAGCGGGATGGGGACTCAATCAGCCCCAGCATTTT.

V is TRBV28 and J is TRBJ1-5; 8 nucleotides align to TRBD1. With 5 bases clipped from V and 1 base from J, the junction kept 4 bases outside the gene matches. The germline V gene has CDR1 MDHEN and CDR2 SYDVKM. The CDR3 has 15 amino acids. This CDR3 is CASSRTGLSNQPQHF. The CDR3 DNA is TGTGCCAGCAGTCGGACAGGGTTAAGCAATCAGCCCCAGCATTTT.

The rearrangement joins TRBV11-2 to TRBJ2-7; D perhaps matches TRBD2 (5 bases). V gave up 0 bases and J gave up 3 bases, with 15 bases separating them. CDR1 SGHAT and CDR2 FQNNGV come from the germline V gene. The CDR3 totals 16 residues. CDR3 sequence: CASSLEVGGPLYEQYF. The CDR3 DNA reads as TGTGCCAGCAGCTTAGAAGTCGGCGGGCCCCTCTACGAGCAGTACTTC.

The chain links TRBV29-1 to TRBJ2-3; possibly TRBD2 for D (5 bases). This CDR3 spans 13 amino acids. Germline CDR1 SQVTM, CDR2 ANQGSEA. V lost 3 bases, J lost 5 bases, and 12 bases lay in between. Here the CDR3 DNA reads TGCAGCGTTGAGGACTGGAGAGTAGATACGCAGTATTTT. Its translation: CSVEDWRVDTQYF.

The chain employs TRBV28 and TRBJ1-2; the D is unclear. The CDR3 covers 13 residues. Per germline, CDR1 MDHEN and CDR2 SYDVKM. V lost 1 base to trimming and J lost 5 bases, with 8 bases between them. CDR3 protein: CASSLSPPYGYTF. The CDR3 DNA reads TGTGCCAGCAGTTTATCCCCCCCATATGGCTACACCTTC.

The genes are TRBV6-5 and TRBJ1-5; 8 bases match TRBD1. The CDR3 runs 14 residues. In germline, CDR1 is MNHEY, CDR2 SVGAGI. V dropped 6 bases and J dropped 7; count of bases not matched to a gene: 8. CDR3 amino acids: CASREGRDRQPQHF. The CDR3, as DNA: TGTGCCAGCAGGGAAGGCCGGGACAGGCAGCCCCAGCATTTT.

V gene TRBV7-2 combines with J gene TRBJ2-5; a weak D match, TRBD2 (5 bases). The CDR3 has 17 residues. Germline CDR1 is SGHTA and CDR2 is FQGNSA. V lost 6 bases, J lost 2 bases, and 22 bases lay in between. CDR3 in amino acids: CASSYGYPRWRQETQYF. The DNA of the CDR3 is TGTGCCAGCAGTTATGGGTACCCAAGGTGGAGGCAAGAGACCCAGTACTTC.

The chain has TRBV5-1 and TRBJ2-4, with a possible D match to TRBD1 (6 bases). This CDR3 is 21 amino acids long. V shed 4 bases and J shed 0 bases, with 29 bases lying between them. CDR1 and CDR2 from the germline V gene are SGHRS and YFSETQ. The CDR3 here is CASSQFPRLQGGASAKNIQYF. The CDR3 DNA reads as TGCGCCAGCAGCCAATTTCCTAGGTTACAGGGTGGCGCGTCAGCCAAAAACATTCAGTACTTC.

The table lists this clone with a count of one. J is TRBJ1-2 and V is TRBV11-2, with D possibly TRBD1 on 5 matching bases. V lost 3 bases and J lost 0, with 8 bases in between. The CDR3 is 14 residues long. The germline gives CDR1 SGHAT, CDR2 FQNNGV. CDR3 bases: TGTGCCAGCAGCTTGCCGACAGCTAACTATGGCTACACCTTC. This codes for CASSLPTANYGYTF.

V is TRBV5-4 and J is TRBJ2-3, with TRBD2 matching 11 bases. Trimming removed 5 bases from V and 6 bases from J; junction bases left unmatched: 5. The CDR3 length is 14 residues. In germline, CDR1 is SGHNT, CDR2 YYREEE (reference sequence). This CDR3 reads CASRVSGGADTQYF. The CDR3, as DNA: TGTGCCAGCAGAGTTAGCGGGGGGGCCGATACGCAGTATTTT.

The chain uses TRBV6-6 and TRBJ1-5; D gene uncertain. Trimming removed 6 bases from V and 1 base from J, with 16 bases in between. Germline CDR1 is MNHNY and CDR2 is SVGAGI (reference sequence). The CDR3 loop spans 16 amino acids. The CDR3 sequence: CASRPTGVLSNQPQHF. In DNA, the CDR3 is TGTGCCAGCAGGCCCACGGGAGTATTGAGCAATCAGCCCCAGCATTTT.

Points on this clone: Given a much more abundant clone one base away, this may be a read error. At the DNA level, this CDR3 is encoded by other sequences in the same sample as well. The chain employs TRBV11-2 and TRBJ2-7; no firm D call. There are 11 residues in the CDR3. Trimming shortened V by 5 bases and J by 3 bases, and 5 bases separated the two germline ends. Germline V lookup: CDR1 SGHAT, CDR2 FQNNGV. CDR3 bases: TGTGCCAGCAGCCTCTACTACGAGCAGTACTTC. It codes for CASSLYYEQYF.

As concerns this clone: At the DNA level, this CDR3 is encoded by other sequences in the same sample as well. The J gene is TRBJ2-7, the V gene TRBV7-2; possibly TRBD1 for D (7 bases). The CDR3 totals 14 residues. Trimming shortened V by 1 base and J by 2 bases, and 9 bases separated the two germline ends. CDR1 is SGHTA and CDR2 is FQGNSA in the germline V gene. The CDR3 DNA sequence: TGTGCCAGCAGCTTAGGCAGGGGGGCCTACGAGCAGTACTTC. Translated, it gives CASSLGRGAYEQYF.

The J gene is TRBJ2-1, the V gene TRBV10-3; 13 bases agree with TRBD2. Germline V gene data show CDR1 as ENHRY and CDR2 as SYGVKD. The J segment lost 0 bases and the V segment lost 7 bases, leaving 9 bases of the junction unmatched. There are 18 residues in the CDR3. The chain's CDR3 is CAIMEGLAGKSSYNEQFF. CDR3 nucleotide sequence: TGTGCCATCATGGAGGGACTAGCGGGGAAGAGCTCCTACAATGAGCAGTTCTTC.